This T cell receptor beta chain is drawn from a study of shared clonotypes between healthy human individuals. Study summary: A donor's plate count was three for CD4 naive and three for CD4 memory; CD8 naive had two and CD8 memory one.

Germline lookup yields CDR1 ENHRY and CDR2 SYGVKD. After removal of 10 bases from V and 7 bases from J, the junction contained 15 bases not matched to a gene. The CDR3 contains 14 residues. In the naive CD8 group, cells lacked CD45RO and were positively selected for CCR7, so terminally differentiated effector memory CD45RA+ cells were left out. The study, taken as a whole, reports: All-four-donor shared clonotypes had higher generation probabilities than non-shared clonotypes did.

On this clone: Its antigen is not known.

Assay: immunoSEQ multiplex PCR; the TCRdb copy retains only in-frame clones and omits some. The table lists under 850,000 clones, over 90% of them singletons. The clonotype originates from a man aged 25-40 years in good health. The V gene is TRBV10-3, the J gene TRBJ2-7; TRBD1 aligns across 8 bases. What was sequenced was naive CD8+ T cells sorted from blood. The CDR3 is CATSETGVLGEQYF. In DNA form, the CDR3 reads TGTGCCACATCAGAGACAGGGGTCTTGGGGGAGCAGTACTTC.